This TCR beta chain was identified in a study of siplizumab effects on memory and regulatory T cells (dated by TCRdb to the late 2010s). Study-level background: The study looked at the effect of siplizumab, an anti-CD2 antibody, on alloreactive T-cell subsets in allogeneic mixed lymphocyte reactions made from human PBMCs. Beyond this particular receptor, the publication reports: In reactions with siplizumab, an average of about 62% of mappable alloreactive CD4+ clones were Treg-derived, compared with roughly 27% in control reactions. Sequences below about 10^-5 frequency were poorly captured, so only a minor fraction of alloreactive clones could be mapped to unstimulated subsets. No functional confirmation was obtained for the suppressive function of proliferating Tregs from siplizumab cultures. Compared with memory T cells, unstimulated naive T cells appeared more diverse, and naive cells seemed to make a substantial contribution to the alloresponse. A naive or memory phenotype could not be assigned to roughly 75-95% of proliferating CD4+ or CD8+ clones. Siplizumab significantly lowered the cumulative frequency of alloreactive sequences that could be traced to unstimulated CD4+ memory T cells.

In a few donor pairs, further sequencing was done on unstimulated CD8+ naive, CD4+ memory, CD8+ TEMRA, CD4+ naive and CD8+ effector memory subsets. Sorted unstimulated T cells and proliferating T cells recovered from mixed lymphocyte reactions were subjected to TCRbeta CDR3 sequencing. Fresh whole blood from 9 to 10 HLA-typed healthy donors served as the source for isolating PBMCs. To prepare the library, the immunoSEQ multiplex PCR assay was applied. The deep sequencing platform assayed roughly 10^5 TCR templates per sample. Genomic DNA extracted from sorted T cells was the material used for TCRbeta CDR3 sequencing. As for the original processing: Clonal analysis of TCRbeta CDR3 data was done in the R programming language. Comparing unstimulated samples against CFSE-low samples taken after the reaction was how alloreactive CD4+ and CD8+ clones were defined. By matching sequences to the repertoires of sorted unstimulated Treg and non-Treg cells, each alloreactive CD4+ clone was assigned a regulatory or non-regulatory origin. TCRdb provides this immuneACCESS table in a form limited to in-frame rearrangements. Some clones are lacking; in checked studies, under half of them reflect an unresolved V gene, and why the rest are absent is not known. The V and J calls and clone size come from that table; D and trimming were worked out from the DNA. Counted in this sample were some 41,000 clones; more than 70% of them appeared once. Less than 0.3% of the sample is taken by the ten largest.

In the case of this clone: Its recognized antigen is unknown. No quality values exist for individual bases; no much larger clone is one base distant.

From a lookup of the germline V gene, CDR1 and CDR2 are MRHNA and SNTAGT. The V end gives up 8 bases and the J end 5 bases, leaving 5 bases in the junction not matched to a gene. From the cysteine through the phenylalanine, the CDR3 covers 14 amino acids. The sequence is cut down to CDR3 DNA, 42 bases in frame from base 1. The TCR sequence derives from a human donor in good health. What was sequenced was naive CD4+ T cells sorted from blood. The cell subset or site label here, explained by the study, means: unstimulated naive T cells. Recombination connected TRBV6-4 to TRBJ2-1; TRBD2 aligns with 11 central bases. The CDR3 sequence is CASRSGGADNEQFF. The bases are TGTGCCAGCCGTAGCGGGGGGGCTGACAATGAGCAGTTCTTC.